Listed below are T cell receptor beta chains from one sample, sequenced in a study of shared clonotypes between healthy human individuals. The assay was immunoSEQ multiplex PCR, and TCRdb's table has in-frame clones only and misses some. The sample has around 2.5 million clones; 93% are singletons. Material for sequencing was naive CD4+ T cells from PBMCs. These TCRs come from a man in his late teens or twenties in good health. Some clones in this sample may be carry-over from other donors' samples. The CDR3 runs from the conserved cysteine through the conserved F or W. A D gene is named only where the DNA matches it firmly. A row's size may be missing; if present it is once, few, many or a size class.

CDR3nt: TGCGCCAGCAGTGAGGGGCGGAGGGGTGAGCAGTACTTC
CDR3aa: CASSEGRRGEQYF
v_gene: TRBV10-1
d_gene: NA
abundance: NA
j_gene: TRBJ2-7

CDR3nt: TGTGCCAGCACCCCCCAGTTGGCAGACTATGGCTACACCTTC
CDR3aa: CASTPQLADYGYTF
v_gene: TRBV7-2
d_gene: NA
abundance: NA
j_gene: TRBJ1-2

CDR3nt: TGTGCCAGCAACGGAGAGCTGTCCTGGAAAGCTTTCTTT
CDR3aa: CASNGELSWKAFF
v_gene: TRBV10-3
d_gene: NA
abundance: few
j_gene: TRBJ1-1

CDR3nt: TGTGCCACCAGCAGAGTTTACACCGGGGAGCTGTTTTTT
CDR3aa: CATSRVYTGELFF
v_gene: TRBV15
d_gene: NA
abundance: NA
j_gene: TRBJ2-2

CDR3nt: TGCGCCAGCAGCTTGGTGGCGGGGGCAGTCACCGGGGAGCTGTTTTTT
CDR3aa: CASSLVAGAVTGELFF
v_gene: TRBV5-1
d_gene: NA
abundance: few
j_gene: TRBJ2-2

CDR3nt: TGTGCCAGCAACAGAGGGATGTCTGGGGCCAACGTCCTGACTTTC
CDR3aa: CASNRGMSGANVLTF
v_gene: TRBV6-1
d_gene: NA
abundance: NA
j_gene: TRBJ2-6

CDR3nt: TGTGCCAGCAGTCCATTGGCCAGGGGCTCTTTCCAGCAGTACTTC
CDR3aa: CASSPLARGSFQQYF
v_gene: TRBV7-9
d_gene: NA
abundance: NA
j_gene: TRBJ2-7

CDR3nt: TGTGCCAGCAGTAACCTACAGGTGGCCACTGAAGCTTTCTTT
CDR3aa: CASSNLQVATEAFF
v_gene: TRBV6-5
d_gene: NA
abundance: NA
j_gene: TRBJ1-1

CDR3nt: TGTGCCAGCAGGTCCCCGGGACTAGCTTCCCACGAGCAGTACTTC
CDR3aa: CASRSPGLASHEQYF
v_gene: TRBV28
d_gene: TRBD2
abundance: NA
j_gene: TRBJ2-7

CDR3nt: TGTGCCAGCAGCCCACAGGGAGGAGGCTACACCTTC
CDR3aa: CASSPQGGGYTF
v_gene: TRBV4-2
d_gene: NA
abundance: NA
j_gene: TRBJ1-2

CDR3nt: TGTGCCAGCAGTTACTCGCGGGGTGGGGATCAGCCCCAGCATTTT
CDR3aa: CASSYSRGGDQPQHF
v_gene: TRBV6-6
d_gene: NA
abundance: NA
j_gene: TRBJ1-5

CDR3nt: TGCAGCGTTGATGTTATGGCAGGGAACACCGGGGAGCTGTTTTTT
CDR3aa: CSVDVMAGNTGELFF
v_gene: TRBV29-1
d_gene: NA
abundance: NA
j_gene: TRBJ2-2

CDR3nt: TGTGCCAGCAGTTACTCGGGGGCAGGGACAGATACGCAGTATTTT
CDR3aa: CASSYSGAGTDTQYF
v_gene: TRBV6-5
d_gene: NA
abundance: NA
j_gene: TRBJ2-3

CDR3nt: TGTGCCAGCACCCCAAGCGGGAGACCCCCAGATACGCAGTATTTT
CDR3aa: CASTPSGRPPDTQYF
v_gene: TRBV28
d_gene: TRBD2
abundance: NA
j_gene: TRBJ2-3

CDR3nt: TGTGCCTGGAGTGTATTGGGGGAGGACACTGAAGCTTTCTTT
CDR3aa: CAWSVLGEDTEAFF
v_gene: TRBV30
d_gene: NA
abundance: NA
j_gene: TRBJ1-1

CDR3nt: TGTGCCAGCAGCTTGGGCGGGAGGTCCAGCACAGATACGCAGTATTTT
CDR3aa: CASSLGGRSSTDTQYF
v_gene: TRBV5-4
d_gene: TRBD2
abundance: NA
j_gene: TRBJ2-3

CDR3nt: TGTGCCAGCAGGAGACAGGGGGCGCCTGAGCAGTACTTC
CDR3aa: CASRRQGAPEQYF
v_gene: TRBV28
d_gene: TRBD1
abundance: NA
j_gene: TRBJ2-7

CDR3nt: TGCAGCGTTGTCCTTCTCGTTAGACAGTCCCATGCGGGCTACACCTTC
CDR3aa: CSVVLLVRQSHAGYTF
v_gene: TRBV29-1
d_gene: NA
abundance: NA
j_gene: TRBJ1-2

CDR3nt: TGCGCCAGCAGCCAACAACCCCGTATGTGGGGGAGAGGCTACACCTTC
CDR3aa: CASSQQPRMWGRGYTF
v_gene: TRBV4-1
d_gene: NA
abundance: NA
j_gene: TRBJ1-2

CDR3nt: TGTGCCAGCAGCTTAGGGGGACTAGCGGGAGCGCACGAGCAGTTCTTC
CDR3aa: CASSLGGLAGAHEQFF
v_gene: TRBV11-2
d_gene: TRBD2
abundance: NA
j_gene: TRBJ2-1

CDR3nt: TGCAGCGTTGATAGTAGTAGCGGGAGCACAGATACGCAGTATTTT
CDR3aa: CSVDSSSGSTDTQYF
v_gene: TRBV29-1
d_gene: TRBD2
abundance: NA
j_gene: TRBJ2-3

CDR3nt: TGCGGCGGTGAAGATACGCAGTATTTT
CDR3aa: CGGEDTQYF
v_gene: TRBV27
d_gene: NA
abundance: NA
j_gene: TRBJ2-3

CDR3nt: TGCGCCAGCGTGGGGCAGATGAACACTGAAGCTTTCTTT
CDR3aa: CASVGQMNTEAFF
v_gene: TRBV10-2
d_gene: NA
abundance: NA
j_gene: TRBJ1-1

CDR3nt: TGCGCCAGCAGCCAACTAGCGGGAGGGCCGTTAACAGATACGCAGTATTTT
CDR3aa: CASSQLAGGPLTDTQYF
v_gene: TRBV5-1
d_gene: TRBD2
abundance: NA
j_gene: TRBJ2-3

CDR3nt: TGTGCCAGTAGTACGAGGTGGTCCCTTGGCGAGCAGTACTTC
CDR3aa: CASSTRWSLGEQYF
v_gene: TRBV19
d_gene: NA
abundance: once
j_gene: TRBJ2-7

CDR3nt: TGTGCCAGCAGCTTAAAGTTGACAGGTGAAAACATTCAGTACTTC
CDR3aa: CASSLKLTGENIQYF
v_gene: TRBV7-9
d_gene: NA
abundance: NA
j_gene: TRBJ2-4

CDR3nt: TGTGCCAGCAGCTTAGGAGGGTCGGATGAAAAACTGTTTTTT
CDR3aa: CASSLGGSDEKLFF
v_gene: TRBV7-9
d_gene: NA
abundance: few
j_gene: TRBJ1-4

CDR3nt: TGTGCCACCAGCCCTCGTTCGATATCACCCAACTATGGCTACACCTTC
CDR3aa: CATSPRSISPNYGYTF
v_gene: TRBV15
d_gene: NA
abundance: NA
j_gene: TRBJ1-2

CDR3nt: TGTGCCAGCAGTGAAGGGTGGCAGGGGCCCACAGATACGCAGTATTTT
CDR3aa: CASSEGWQGPTDTQYF
v_gene: TRBV2
d_gene: NA
abundance: NA
j_gene: TRBJ2-3

CDR3nt: TGTGCCAGTAGCCCGGGACAGAGGAACACTGAAGCTTTCTTT
CDR3aa: CASSPGQRNTEAFF
v_gene: TRBV19
d_gene: TRBD1
abundance: NA
j_gene: TRBJ1-1

CDR3nt: TGTGCCAGCTCAAGACAGGGACACGGCACTGAAGCTTTCTTT
CDR3aa: CASSRQGHGTEAFF
v_gene: TRBV18
d_gene: TRBD1
abundance: NA
j_gene: TRBJ1-1

CDR3nt: TGCGCCAGCAGCTTGGAGGTTTCTGGGGCCAACGTCCTGACTTTC
CDR3aa: CASSLEVSGANVLTF
v_gene: TRBV5-1
d_gene: NA
abundance: NA
j_gene: TRBJ2-6